This T cell receptor (beta chain) appears in the sequencing data of a study of blood T cell repertoires in COVID-19. As for the study in general: There were acute and convalescent COVID-19 samples, and they came from the United States, Italy and Spain. T cells, B-cell-depleted T cells, or PBMCs provided the cDNA or gDNA that served as material.

How the authors handled the data: Estimation of nucleated cell counts was performed using reference gene primer amplification. The data were produced by immunoSEQ multiplex PCR, yet TCRdb's version contains in-frame clones alone and is incomplete. V and J calls and clone size are given by that table; D and trimming were obtained from the DNA. The sample contains approximately 300,000 clones, about nine tenths of which appear only once. Germline-derived CDR1 and CDR2 are SGHTA and FQGNSA. CDR3 length: 14 amino acids. The J segment lost 8 bases and the V segment lost 4 bases, leaving 5 bases of the junction unmatched.

The rearrangement joins TRBV7-2 to TRBJ1-4; 9 positions match TRBD1. Sequenced input: peripheral blood. The source of this sequence is a man younger than 30 with active or convalescent COVID-19. The CDR3 nucleotides read TGTGCCAGCAGCTCACAGGGGGCGGGGGAAAAACTGTTTTTT. Protein sequence: CASSSQGAGEKLFF.